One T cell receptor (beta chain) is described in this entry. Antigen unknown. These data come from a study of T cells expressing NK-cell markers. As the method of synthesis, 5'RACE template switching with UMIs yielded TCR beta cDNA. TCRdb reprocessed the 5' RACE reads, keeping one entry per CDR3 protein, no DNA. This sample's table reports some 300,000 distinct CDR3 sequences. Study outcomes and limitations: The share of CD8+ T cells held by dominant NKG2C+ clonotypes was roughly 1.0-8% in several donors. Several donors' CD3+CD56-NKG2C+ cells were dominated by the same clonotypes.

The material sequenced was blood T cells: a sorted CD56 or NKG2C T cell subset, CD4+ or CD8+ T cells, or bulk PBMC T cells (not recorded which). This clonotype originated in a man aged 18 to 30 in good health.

The CDR3 protein is CASKWLSTDTQYF. The chain joins TRBV12-3 or TRBV12-4 to TRBJ2-3. This CDR3 spans 13 amino acids.